The clone carrying this T cell receptor (beta chain) showed up many times. What it binds is not known. The V gene lost 5 bases and the J gene lost 2 bases, with 10 bases spanning the gap. Germline CDR1 LNHDA, CDR2 SQIVND (reference sequence). This CDR3 spans 13 amino acids. None of the patients had undergone any treatment ahead of thyroid surgery. Using MiXCR, TCRdb reanalyzed the PCR reads. The repertoire has around 30,000 clones, around 22% of them found once; the top ten carry approximately 2.4%. The source of the sample is a study of metastatic and nonmetastatic thyroid tumors. In the study overall: Across peripheral blood and tumor or nodule tissue samples taken from malignant and benign thyroid patients, the repertoires were compared with one another. Findings of the study overall: Benign nodules were reported to have significantly lower TCR beta diversity than malignant thyroid tumors, in blood and tumor.

Sequenced: blood. The chain employs TRBV19 and TRBJ2-7; tentatively, D is TRBD2 (5 bases). This receptor was identified in a female donor with papillary thyroid cancer or a benign thyroid nodule (not recorded which). Some clones in this sample may be carry-over from other donors' samples. Here the CDR3 DNA reads TGTGCCAGTAGTGGCCAGGAGGCCTACGAGCAGTACTTC. This encodes CASSGQEAYEQYF.